This entry lists 3 T cell receptor beta chains sequenced from one sample in a study of blood T cell repertoires in COVID-19. The method was immunoSEQ multiplex PCR; TCRdb's version includes in-frame clones alone and lacks a portion of them. The sample contains some 310,000 clones, 87% of which appear only once. The sequencing input was peripheral blood. The receptors were sampled from a man aged 50 to 59 with active or convalescent COVID-19.

V and J are TRBV5-6 and TRBJ2-1; 8 bases fit TRBD2. V was pared by 2 bases and J by 2 bases, with 3 bases of the junction left unmatched. The CDR3 is 15 residues long. Germline CDR1 SGHDT, CDR2 YYEEEE. CDR3 DNA: TGTGCCAGCAGCTTCTTTAGCGGGACCTACAATGAGCAGTTCTTC. Its protein product is CASSFFSGTYNEQFF.

The genes are TRBV7-2 and TRBJ2-1, with a tentative D call TRBD1 (5 bases). Trimming removed 5 bases at V and 14 bases at J, with 19 bases between. CDR3 size: 13 residues. Germline lookup yields CDR1 SGHTA and CDR2 FQGNSA. CDR3: CASSTSGFGAEFF. The CDR3 nucleotides read TGTGCCAGCAGCACCTCAGGGTTTGGGGCCGAGTTCTTC.

CDR3 protein: CASSAQLPGQGVTGELFF. In DNA, the CDR3 is TGTGCCAGCAGCGCCCAATTGCCGGGACAGGGGGTGACCGGGGAGCTGTTTTTT. This chain uses TRBV9 with TRBJ2-2; 11 positions agree with TRBD1. With 3 bases clipped from V and 5 bases from J, the junction kept 12 bases outside the gene matches. CDR3 length equals 18 residues. Germline CDR1 is SGDLS and CDR2 is YYNGEE.